This T cell receptor beta chain was sequenced during a study of T cells in tuberculosis. Study background: A South African cohort included IGRA-negative adolescents, latently infected IGRA-positive adolescents and adults with active tuberculosis. General study points: Shorter CDR3-alpha in active tuberculosis partly drove smaller distances. Cases with active tuberculosis were adults, while controls were adolescents.

Points on this clone: Its antigen is unknown.

This table comes from immunoSEQ multiplex PCR, and its TCRdb copy is limited to in-frame clones, with some not included. In the table there are tens of thousands of clones, roughly 96% of which are singletons. CDR3 length: 16 residues. CDR1 is ENHRY, CDR2 SYGVKD, per germline. Unmatched junction bases numbered 9, after V lost 3 bases and J lost 4 bases. At study entry, adolescents had tuberculin skin tests and IGRA screening. The source material was PBMCs. The sequence derives from a donor aged 5-35 years with latent tuberculosis or without tuberculosis infection. The chain uses TRBV10-3 and TRBJ1-5; 7 positions match TRBD1. CDR3: CAISDPDRYPNQPQHF. As DNA, the CDR3 is TGTGCCATCAGTGATCCGGACAGGTACCCTAATCAGCCCCAGCATTTT.